The clone carrying this T cell receptor (beta chain) was found a few times. Graves' hyperthyroidism without ophthalmopathy progression within 18 months was termed stable. Clinical symptoms, serum thyroxine, TRAb, thyroid ultrasound and orbital computed tomography established diagnosis. It was 8 to 10 ml of fresh peripheral blood that supplied the PBMCs. The investigators amplified TCR beta CDR3 regions from RNA transcripts. The HTBI primer set served for first-round RT-PCR of the TCR CDR3. TCRdb analysed the multiplex PCR reads with MiXCR anew, one entry per CDR3 protein. This table has hundreds of thousands of distinct CDR3 sequences, roughly 13% appearing once. The CDR3 totals 17 residues. With 5 bases clipped from V and 8 bases from J, the junction kept 14 bases outside the gene matches. Germline CDR1 PRHDT, CDR2 FYEKMQ (reference sequence). This entry belongs to a study of T cells in Graves' hyperthyroidism and ophthalmopathy. Across the study: Peripheral blood was secured at the point of initial diagnosis, before any treatment.

Sequenced material: blood. The source of this sequence is a woman between 18 and 30 years old with Graves' hyperthyroidism. The chain recombines TRBV13 with TRBJ1-6, with 8 bases aligning to TRBD1. The CDR3 region has the DNA TGTGCCAGCAGCCAAATAACCTACAGGGGGAAGGATTCACCCCTCCACTTT. It translates to CASSQITYRGKDSPLHF. The full variable domain, its missing parts supplied by reference TRBV13 and TRBJ1-6, is AAGVIQSPRHLIKEKRETATLKCYPIPRHDTVYWYQQGPGQDPQFLISFYEKMQSDKGSIPDRFSAQQFSDYHSELNMSSLELGDSALYFCASSQITYRGKDSPLHFGNGTRLTVT.